This record covers a single TCR beta chain. This sample is drawn from a study of shared clonotypes between healthy human individuals. TCRdb's table, derived via immunoSEQ multiplex PCR, lists solely in-frame clones and lacks some. This table has some 1 million clones, under 80% appearing once. CD4+ cells yielded CD45RA+ naive and CD45RA-negative memory subsets. The CDR3 consists of 15 residues. Unmatched junction bases numbered 10, after V lost 4 bases and J lost 7 bases. The germline V gene encodes CDR1 SGHNT and CDR2 YYREEE (reference sequence). The clonotype was recovered from a man between 18 and 35 years old in good health. The chain is built from TRBV5-4 and TRBJ2-7, with TRBD2 matching 11 bases. The specimen sequenced was memory CD4+ T cells sorted from blood. Subset specified: CD45RA-negative fraction. The CDR3 reads CASSLSGRALGEQYF. For the CDR3, the DNA is TGTGCCAGCAGCCTTAGCGGGAGGGCCCTCGGGGAGCAGTACTTC.